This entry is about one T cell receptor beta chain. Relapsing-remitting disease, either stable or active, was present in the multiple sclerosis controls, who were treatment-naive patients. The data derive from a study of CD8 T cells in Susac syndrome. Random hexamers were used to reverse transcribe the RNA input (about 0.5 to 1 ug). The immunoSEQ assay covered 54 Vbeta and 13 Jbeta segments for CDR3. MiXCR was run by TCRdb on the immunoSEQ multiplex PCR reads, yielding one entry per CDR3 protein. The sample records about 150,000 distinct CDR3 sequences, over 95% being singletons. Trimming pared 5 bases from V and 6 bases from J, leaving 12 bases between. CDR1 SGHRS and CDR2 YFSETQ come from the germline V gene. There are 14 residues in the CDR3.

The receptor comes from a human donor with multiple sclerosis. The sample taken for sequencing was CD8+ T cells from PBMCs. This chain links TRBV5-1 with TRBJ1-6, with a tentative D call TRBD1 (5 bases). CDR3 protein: CASSISGTNSPLHF. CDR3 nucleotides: TGCGCCAGCAGTATATCAGGGACTAATTCACCCCTCCACTTT. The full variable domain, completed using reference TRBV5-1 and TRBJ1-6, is KAGVTQTPRYLIKTRGQQVTLSCSPISGHRSVSWYQQTPGQGLQFLFEYFSETQRNKGNFPGRFSGRQFSNSRSEMNVSTLELGDSALYLCASSISGTNSPLHFGNGTRLTVT.